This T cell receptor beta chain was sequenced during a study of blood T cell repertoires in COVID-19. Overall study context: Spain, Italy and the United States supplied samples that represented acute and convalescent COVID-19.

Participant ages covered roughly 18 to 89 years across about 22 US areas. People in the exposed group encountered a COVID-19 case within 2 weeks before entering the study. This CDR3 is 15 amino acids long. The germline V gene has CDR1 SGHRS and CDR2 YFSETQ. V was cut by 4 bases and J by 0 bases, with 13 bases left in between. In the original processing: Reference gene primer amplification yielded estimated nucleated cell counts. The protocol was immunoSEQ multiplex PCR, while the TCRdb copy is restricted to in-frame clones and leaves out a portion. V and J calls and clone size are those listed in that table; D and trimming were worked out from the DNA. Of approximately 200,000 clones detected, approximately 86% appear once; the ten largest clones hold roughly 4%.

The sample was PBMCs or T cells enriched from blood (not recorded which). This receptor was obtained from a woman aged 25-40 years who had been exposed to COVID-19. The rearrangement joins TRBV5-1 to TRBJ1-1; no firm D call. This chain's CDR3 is CASSIGTHLNTEAFF. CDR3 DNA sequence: TGCGCCAGCAGCATTGGCACCCATTTGAACACTGAAGCTTTCTTT.